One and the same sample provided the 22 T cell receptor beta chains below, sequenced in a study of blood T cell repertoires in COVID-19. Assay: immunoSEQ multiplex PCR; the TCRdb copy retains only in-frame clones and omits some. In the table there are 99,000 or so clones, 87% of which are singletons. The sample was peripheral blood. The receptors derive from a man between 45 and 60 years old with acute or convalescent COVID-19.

The CDR3 DNA is TGTGCCAGCAGCTCTAGGTACGGGGGATCTGGAAACACCATATATTTT. Translating it yields CASSSRYGGSGNTIYF. The V call is TRBV7-6, the J call TRBJ1-3; perhaps TRBD1 as D (5 bases). Germline V CDR1 and CDR2: SGHVS, FNYEAQ. This CDR3 is built from 16 residues. V lost 4 bases and J 1 base, leaving 14 bases between the germline ends. Filled out from reference TRBV7-6 and TRBJ1-3, the complete variable domain reads GAGVSQSPRYKVTKRGQDVALRCDPISGHVSLYWYRQALGQGPEFLTYFNYEAQQDKSGLPNDRFSAERPEGSISTLTIQRTEQRDSAMYRCASSSRYGGSGNTIYFGEGSWLTVV.

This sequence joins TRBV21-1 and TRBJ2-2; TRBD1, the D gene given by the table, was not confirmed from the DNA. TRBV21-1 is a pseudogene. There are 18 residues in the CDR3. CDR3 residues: CASSKHVQRQTEPGELFF. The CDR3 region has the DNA TGTGCCAGCAGCAAGCATGTCCAAAGACAGACCGAACCCGGGGAGCTGTTTTTT.

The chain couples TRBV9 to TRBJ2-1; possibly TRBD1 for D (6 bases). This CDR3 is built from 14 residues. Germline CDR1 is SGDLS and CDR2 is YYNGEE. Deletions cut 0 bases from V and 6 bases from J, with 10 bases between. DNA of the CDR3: TGTGCCAGCAGCGTAGTGCAGGGGCTCAATGAGCAGTTCTTC. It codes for CASSVVQGLNEQFF.

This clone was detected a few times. CDR3 amino acids: CSVEGTGANEAFF. The CDR3 DNA sequence: TGCAGCGTTGAAGGGACAGGCGCCAATGAAGCTTTCTTT. V is TRBV29-1 and J is TRBJ1-1; 7 bases match TRBD1. Looked up from germline, CDR1 is SQVTM and CDR2 is ANQGSEA. J gave up 7 bases and V 1 base, and 6 bases lay outside the gene matches. CDR3 length equals 13 residues.

Here the CDR3 reads CASSPRDGTYEQYF. In DNA form, the CDR3 reads TGTGCCAGCAGTCCGCGGGACGGAACCTACGAGCAGTACTTC. This chain joins TRBV28 and TRBJ2-7; D is possibly TRBD2 (6 bases). The CDR3 extends over 14 amino acids. With 5 bases removed from V and 2 bases from J, the gap between germline ends came to 13 bases. Germline CDR1 is MDHEN and CDR2 is SYDVKM.

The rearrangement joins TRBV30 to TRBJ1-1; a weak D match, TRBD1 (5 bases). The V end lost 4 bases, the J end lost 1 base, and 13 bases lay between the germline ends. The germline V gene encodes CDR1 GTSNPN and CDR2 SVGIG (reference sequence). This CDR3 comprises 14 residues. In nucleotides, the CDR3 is TGTGCCTGGATATCCATCGGGGGGAACACTGAAGCTTTCTTT. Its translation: CAWISIGGNTEAFF.

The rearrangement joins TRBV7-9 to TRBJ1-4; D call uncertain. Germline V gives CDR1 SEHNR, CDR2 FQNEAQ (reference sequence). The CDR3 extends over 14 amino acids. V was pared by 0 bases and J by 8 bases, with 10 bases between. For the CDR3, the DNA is TGTGCCAGCAGCTTAGCGCTAGGTAAAGAAAAACTGTTTTTT. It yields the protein CASSLALGKEKLFF. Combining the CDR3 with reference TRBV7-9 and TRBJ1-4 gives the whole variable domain DTGVSQNPRHKITKRGQNVTFRCDPISEHNRLYWYRQTLGQGPEFLTYFQNEAQLEKSRLLSDRFSAERPKGSFSTLEIQRTEQGDSAMYLCASSLALGKEKLFFGSGTQLSVL.

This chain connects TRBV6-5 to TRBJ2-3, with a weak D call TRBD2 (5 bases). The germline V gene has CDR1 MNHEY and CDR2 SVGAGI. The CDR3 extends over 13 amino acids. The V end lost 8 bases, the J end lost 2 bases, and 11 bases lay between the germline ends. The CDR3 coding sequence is TGTGCCAGCGAGGGTCCAAACACAGATACGCAGTATTTT. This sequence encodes CASEGPNTDTQYF.

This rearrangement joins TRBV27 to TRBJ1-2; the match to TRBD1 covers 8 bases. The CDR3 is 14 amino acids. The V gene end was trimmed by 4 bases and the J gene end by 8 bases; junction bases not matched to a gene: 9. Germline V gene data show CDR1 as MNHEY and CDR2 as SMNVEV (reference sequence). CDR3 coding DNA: TGTGCCAGCAGTTCAAGACAGGGGTTTAGCGGCTACACCTTC. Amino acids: CASSSRQGFSGYTF.

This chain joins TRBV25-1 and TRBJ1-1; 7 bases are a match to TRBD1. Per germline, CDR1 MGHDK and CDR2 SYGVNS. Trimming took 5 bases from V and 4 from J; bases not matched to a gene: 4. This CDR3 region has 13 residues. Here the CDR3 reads CASSRQGSTEAFF. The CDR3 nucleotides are TGTGCCAGCAGTCGACAGGGATCCACTGAAGCTTTCTTT.

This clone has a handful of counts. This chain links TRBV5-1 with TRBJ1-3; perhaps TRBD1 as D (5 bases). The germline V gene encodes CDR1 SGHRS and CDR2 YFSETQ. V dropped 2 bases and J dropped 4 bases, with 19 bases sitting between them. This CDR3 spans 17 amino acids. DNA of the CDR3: TGCGCCAGCAGCTTAGACCAGCCCTCAGGGTCGGGAAACACCATATATTTT. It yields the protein CASSLDQPSGSGNTIYF.

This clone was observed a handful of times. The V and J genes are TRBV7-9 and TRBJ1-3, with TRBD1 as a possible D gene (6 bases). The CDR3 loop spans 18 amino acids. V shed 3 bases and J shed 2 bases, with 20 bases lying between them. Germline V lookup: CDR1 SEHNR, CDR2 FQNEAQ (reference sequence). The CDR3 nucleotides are TGTGCCAGCAGCTTCAATCTGCGGGGGCGAATGGCTGGAAACACCATATATTTT. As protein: CASSFNLRGRMAGNTIYF.

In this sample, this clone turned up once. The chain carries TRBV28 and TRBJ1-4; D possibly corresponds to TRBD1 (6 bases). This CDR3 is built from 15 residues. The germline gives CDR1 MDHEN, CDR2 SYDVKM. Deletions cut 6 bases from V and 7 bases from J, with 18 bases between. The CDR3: CASSGHQGYGEKLFF. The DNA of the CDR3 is TGTGCCAGCAGCGGGCATCAGGGGTACGGTGAAAAACTGTTTTTT.

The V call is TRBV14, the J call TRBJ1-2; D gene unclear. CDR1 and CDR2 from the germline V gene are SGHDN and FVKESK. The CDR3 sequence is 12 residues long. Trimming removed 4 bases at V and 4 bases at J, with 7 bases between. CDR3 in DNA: TGTGCCAGCAGCCCCTCTCTCTATGGCTACACCTTC. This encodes CASSPSLYGYTF.

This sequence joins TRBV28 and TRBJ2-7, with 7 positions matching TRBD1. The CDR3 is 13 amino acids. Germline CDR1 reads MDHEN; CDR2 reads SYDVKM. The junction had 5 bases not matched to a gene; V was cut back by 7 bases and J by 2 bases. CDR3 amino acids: CASTWGQTYEQYF. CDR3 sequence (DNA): TGTGCCAGCACCTGGGGACAGACCTACGAGCAGTACTTC.

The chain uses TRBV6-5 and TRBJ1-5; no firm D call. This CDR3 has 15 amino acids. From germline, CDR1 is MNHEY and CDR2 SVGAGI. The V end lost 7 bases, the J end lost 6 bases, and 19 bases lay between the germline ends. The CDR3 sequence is CASTLSGEVGQPQHF. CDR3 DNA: TGTGCCAGCACCCTGAGTGGGGAGGTCGGTCAGCCCCAGCATTTT.

CDR3 bases: TGTGCCAGCAGCTTGGGAGGGCTAGCGGGATCCAAAAACATTCAGTACTTC. This encodes CASSLGGLAGSKNIQYF. The chain links TRBV5-4 to TRBJ2-4; 9 nucleotides align to TRBD2. CDR1 and CDR2 from the germline V gene are SGHNT and YYREEE (reference sequence). Losses at the gene ends were 0 bases for V and 2 bases for J; bases not matched to a gene: 6. This CDR3 is 17 amino acids long. The whole variable domain, remainder taken from reference TRBV5-4 and TRBJ2-4, is ETGVTQSPTHLIKTRGQQVTLRCSSQSGHNTVSWYQQALGQGPQFIFQYYREEENGRGNFPPRFSGLQFPNYSSELNVNALELDDSALYLCASSLGGLAGSKNIQYFGAGTRLSVL.

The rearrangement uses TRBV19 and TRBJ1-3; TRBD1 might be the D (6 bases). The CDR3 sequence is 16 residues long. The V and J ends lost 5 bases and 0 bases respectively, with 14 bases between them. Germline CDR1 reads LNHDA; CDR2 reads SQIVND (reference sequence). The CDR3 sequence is CASSPTTGSSGNTIYF. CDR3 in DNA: TGTGCCAGTAGTCCAACGACAGGCAGCTCTGGAAACACCATATATTTT. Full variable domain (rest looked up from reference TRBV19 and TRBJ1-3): DGGITQSPKYLFRKEGQNVTLSCEQNLNHDAMYWYRQDPGQGLRLIYYSQIVNDFQKGDIAEGYSVSREKKESFPLTVTSAQKNPTAFYLCASSPTTGSSGNTIYFGEGSWLTVV.

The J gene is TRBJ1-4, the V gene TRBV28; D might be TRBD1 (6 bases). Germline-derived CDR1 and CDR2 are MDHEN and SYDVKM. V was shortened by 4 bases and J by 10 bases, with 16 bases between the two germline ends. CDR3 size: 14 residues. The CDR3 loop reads CASSSPGEGGKLFF. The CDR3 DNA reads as TGTGCCAGCAGTTCCCCAGGGGAGGGTGGAAAACTGTTTTTT.

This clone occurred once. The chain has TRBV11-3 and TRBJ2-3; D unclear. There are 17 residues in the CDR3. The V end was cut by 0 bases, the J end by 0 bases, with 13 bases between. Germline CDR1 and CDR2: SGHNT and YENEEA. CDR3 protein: CASSLDTYHTSTDTQYF. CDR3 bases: TGTGCCAGCAGCTTAGATACCTACCATACTAGCACAGATACGCAGTATTTT.

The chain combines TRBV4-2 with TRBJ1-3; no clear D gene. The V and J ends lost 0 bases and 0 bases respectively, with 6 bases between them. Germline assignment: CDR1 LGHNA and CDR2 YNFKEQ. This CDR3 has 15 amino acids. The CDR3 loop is CASSQDAGSGNTIYF. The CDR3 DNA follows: TGTGCCAGCAGCCAAGATGCGGGCTCTGGAAACACCATATATTTT.

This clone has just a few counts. CDR3 protein: CASREQGAVTGELFF. The CDR3 DNA is TGTGCCAGCAGGGAACAGGGGGCGGTCACCGGGGAGCTGTTTTTT. The chain has TRBV2 and TRBJ2-2, with 9 positions matching TRBD1. V was pared by 6 bases and J by 4 bases, with 6 bases of the junction left unmatched. The CDR3 loop spans 15 amino acids. Germline CDR1 is SNHLY and CDR2 is FYNNEI.